Presented here are 3 T cell receptor beta chains from one specimen sequenced in a study of siplizumab effects on memory and regulatory T cells (dated by TCRdb to about 2019). Libraries came from the immunoSEQ multiplex PCR assay. Drawn from immuneACCESS, this table holds only the in-frame rearrangements with V and J called that TCRdb kept. Clones are partly lost; checked studies trace under half to an unresolved V gene and leave the rest unexplained. This sample holds roughly 120,000 clones; 92% were observed only once. 1.3% of the sample lies in the top ten. The material sequenced was CD4+ T cells sorted from blood. Receptor source: a human donor in good health.

The V gene is TRBV5-1, the J gene TRBJ2-2; TRBD1 agrees at 7 bases. This CDR3 is 16 amino acids long. V shed 4 bases and J 2 bases; nucleotides not matched to a gene: 8. Germline lookup yields CDR1 SGHRS and CDR2 YFSETQ. This CDR3 reads CASSNYGTANTGELFF. The DNA for the CDR3 is TGCGCCAGCAGCAATTATGGGACAGCCAACACCGGGGAGCTGTTTTTT.

The chain carries TRBV11-2 and TRBJ1-4; 7 bases fit TRBD1. Germline CDR1 is SGHAT and CDR2 is FQNNGV. With V trimmed by 4 bases and J by 7 bases, 3 bases remained unmatched. The CDR3 loop spans 13 amino acids. CDR3 sequence (DNA): TGTGCCAGCAGCTACAGGGGATTTGAAAAACTGTTTTTT. Encoded protein: CASSYRGFEKLFF.

This CDR3 is CASSEQMISGNTIYF. CDR3 sequence (DNA): TGTGCCAGCAGTGAGCAGATGATCTCTGGAAACACCATATATTTT. The chain links TRBV2 to TRBJ1-3; D is unresolved. CDR3 length: 15 amino acids. In germline, CDR1 is SNHLY, CDR2 FYNNEI. The V end was cut by 3 bases, the J end by 0 bases, with 9 bases between.